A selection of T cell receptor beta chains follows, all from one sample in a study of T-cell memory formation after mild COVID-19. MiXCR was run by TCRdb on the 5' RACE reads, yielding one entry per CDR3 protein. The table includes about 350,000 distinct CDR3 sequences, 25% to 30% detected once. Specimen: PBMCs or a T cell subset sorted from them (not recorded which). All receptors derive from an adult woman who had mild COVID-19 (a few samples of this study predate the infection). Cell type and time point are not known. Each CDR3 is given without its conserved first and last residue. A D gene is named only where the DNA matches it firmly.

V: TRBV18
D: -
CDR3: ASSPPAIPKTGYT

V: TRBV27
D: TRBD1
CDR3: ASSWGQPYAEAF

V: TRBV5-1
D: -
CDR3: ASSWSGTTYNEQF

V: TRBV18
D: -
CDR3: ASSPTGSSPLH

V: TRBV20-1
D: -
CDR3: SAVTDTQY

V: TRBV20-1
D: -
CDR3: SPYWIAGRGNEQF

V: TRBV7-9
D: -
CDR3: ASSAAGHNYGYT

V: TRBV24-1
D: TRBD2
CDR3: ATSTSGSTHEQF

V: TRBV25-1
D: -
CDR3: ASQTRTGTEAF

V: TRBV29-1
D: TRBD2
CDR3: SAVTSGRANNEQF

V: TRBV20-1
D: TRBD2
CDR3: SAIGGGFYTGELF

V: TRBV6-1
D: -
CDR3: ASSKSTGELF

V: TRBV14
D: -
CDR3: ASSQVHHSNYGYT

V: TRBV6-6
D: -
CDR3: ASSYKVIDSSYEQY

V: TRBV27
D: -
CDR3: ASSPRLWVTDTQY

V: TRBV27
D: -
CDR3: ASRGLGSGNQPQH

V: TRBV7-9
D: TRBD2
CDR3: ASSTNSGGQETQY

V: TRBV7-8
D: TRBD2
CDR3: ASSRLTKASGFSNTGELF

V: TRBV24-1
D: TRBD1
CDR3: ATSVGQGKNTGELF

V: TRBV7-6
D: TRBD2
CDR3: ASSPIAGGQGTDTQY

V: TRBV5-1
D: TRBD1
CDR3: ASSSGTGENEQY

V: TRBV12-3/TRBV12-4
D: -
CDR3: ASSPNLRGTEAF

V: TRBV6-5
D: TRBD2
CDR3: ASSSGTSGMYNEQF

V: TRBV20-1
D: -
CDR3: SAREDSNYGYT

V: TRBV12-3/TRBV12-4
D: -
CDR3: ASSLARRDEQF

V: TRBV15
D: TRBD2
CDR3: ATSRSPAGEITDTQY

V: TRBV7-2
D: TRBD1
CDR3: ASSGDRRETQY

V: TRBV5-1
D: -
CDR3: ASSLAAASGTDTQY

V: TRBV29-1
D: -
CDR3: SALSPSSYEQY